This T cell receptor beta chain was profiled in a study of OX40 agonist ivuxolimab in advanced cancers. Germline values: CDR1 SGHAT, CDR2 FQNNGV. V gave up 3 bases and J gave up 6 bases, with 14 bases separating them. The CDR3 totals 15 residues. This clone was observed a single time. Using immunoSEQ multiplex PCR, the repertoire was profiled, and TCRdb retains in-frame clones only, with some absent. In the table there are about 14,000 clones, 80% of which are singletons. The starting material was CD4+ or CD8+ T cells sorted from blood, obtained in a trial of the OX40 agonist ivuxolimab. J is TRBJ1-4 and V is TRBV11-2; TRBD1 is a possible D gene (5 bases). This TCR was recovered from an adult with an advanced solid tumor such as melanoma, head and neck, liver or kidney cancer. CDR3 residues: CASSLETEGYEKLFF. The DNA for the CDR3 is TGTGCCAGCAGCTTGGAGACCGAGGGGTATGAAAAACTGTTTTTT.